The 16 T cell receptor beta chains given below trace back to one sample, sequenced in a study of blood T cell repertoires in COVID-19. The protocol was immunoSEQ multiplex PCR, while the TCRdb copy is restricted to in-frame clones and leaves out a portion. The table records over 250,000 clones, about nine tenths of them present only once. The source material was peripheral blood. All receptors derive from a man between 60 and 75 years old who had recovered from COVID-19.

The genes are TRBV9 and TRBJ2-1, with TRBD2 matching over 14 bases. The CDR3 contains 19 residues. V lost 4 bases to trimming and J lost 0 bases; unmatched junction nucleotides: 9. Germline loops: CDR1 SGDLS, CDR2 YYNGEE. Written as DNA, the CDR3 is TGTGCCAGCAGCAACCCCCGGACTAGCGGGGGGAGCTCCTACAATGAGCAGTTCTTC. This translates into CASSNPRTSGGSSYNEQFF.

A note on this clone: This CDR3 is also generated by other DNA sequences in the sample. This CDR3 is CASSSSGGYNEQFF. The CDR3 DNA reads as TGCGCCAGCAGCTCTAGCGGGGGATACAATGAGCAGTTCTTC. V is TRBV5-1 and J is TRBJ2-1; 10 positions agree with TRBD2. The CDR3 is 14 amino acids. Germline CDR1 is SGHRS and CDR2 is YFSETQ. The trim removed 3 bases at V and 4 bases at J, leaving 1 base unmatched.

The chain recombines TRBV7-9 with TRBJ1-2; 11 positions match TRBD1. Germline CDR1 is SEHNR and CDR2 is FQNEAQ (reference sequence). V lost 6 bases and J lost 6; bases outside the gene matches: 6. The CDR3 has 14 amino acids. The CDR3 here is CASSRTGGYNGYTF. In DNA form, the CDR3 reads TGTGCCAGCAGTCGGACAGGGGGCTACAATGGCTACACCTTC.

The V gene is TRBV7-7, the J gene TRBJ2-6; D is unclear. CDR3 size: 15 residues. Trimming pared 4 bases from V and 2 bases from J, leaving 9 bases between. In germline, CDR1 is SSHAT, CDR2 FNYEAQ (reference sequence). In DNA form, the CDR3 reads TGTGCCAGCAGCTCAGGCCGCCCTGGGGCCAACGTCCTGACTTTC. Its translation is CASSSGRPGANVLTF.

The chain uses TRBV24-1 and TRBJ2-3, with TRBD2 as a possible D gene (5 bases). The V gene lost 0 bases and the J gene lost 6 bases, with 9 bases spanning the gap. This CDR3 spans 14 amino acids. Germline loops: CDR1 KGHDR, CDR2 SFDVKD. The CDR3 DNA is TGTGCCACCAGTGATTTGGCCGGGGTCGATACGCAGTATTTT. Translating gives CATSDLAGVDTQYF.

This CDR3 reads CASSEDRAYEQYF. For the CDR3, the DNA is TGTGCCAGCAGTGAGGACAGGGCGTACGAGCAGTACTTC. This chain links TRBV2 with TRBJ2-7; 8 bases are shared with TRBD1. The ends lost 3 bases at V and 4 bases at J; junction bases unmatched: 2. This CDR3 has 13 amino acids. Looked up from germline, CDR1 is SNHLY and CDR2 is FYNNEI.

This clone was seen just once. V is TRBV11-2 and J is TRBJ2-1, with 9 positions matching TRBD1. Per germline, CDR1 SGHAT and CDR2 FQNNGV. The V and J ends lost 7 bases and 1 base, in that order; junction bases with no gene match: 8. This CDR3 contains 16 residues. The CDR3 DNA sequence: TGTGCCAGCAAAACACAGGGGGCTCTATCCTACAATGAGCAGTTCTTC. Its protein product is CASKTQGALSYNEQFF.

The rearrangement uses TRBV5-1 and TRBJ1-4; TRBD1 aligns across 11 bases. V trimming: 5 bases; J trimming: 8 bases; junction bases outside the gene matches: 5. The CDR3 contains 14 residues. Looked up from germline, CDR1 is SGHRS and CDR2 is YFSETQ. The DNA for the CDR3 is TGCGCCAGCAGGAGGGACAGGGGGGAAGAAAAACTGTTTTTT. Residues: CASRRDRGEEKLFF.

This clone was seen a handful of times. The rearrangement links TRBV4-2 to TRBJ2-7; TRBD1 matches at 12 bases. Germline V gene data show CDR1 as LGHNA and CDR2 as YNFKEQ. V shed 5 bases, J shed 4 bases, and the junction held 9 bases outside the gene matches. The CDR3 covers 16 residues. The CDR3 is CASSKGGTGGVYEQYF. The CDR3, as DNA: TGTGCCAGCAGCAAAGGAGGGACAGGGGGCGTGTACGAGCAGTACTTC.

Worth noting for this clone: Other nucleotide sequences from this sample produce the same CDR3. The J gene is TRBJ1-3, the V gene TRBV3-1 (or the pseudogene TRBV3-2); D is uncertain. The CDR3 has 14 amino acids. V dropped 1 base and J dropped 0 bases, with 4 bases sitting between them. In germline, CDR1 is LGHDT, CDR2 YNNKEL (reference sequence). The CDR3 region is CASSQAFSGNTIYF. CDR3 bases: TGTGCCAGCAGCCAAGCTTTCTCTGGAAACACCATATATTTT.

The chain has TRBV5-6 and TRBJ2-7; 10 nucleotides line up with TRBD2. This CDR3 is 15 amino acids long. The germline gives CDR1 SGHDT, CDR2 YYEEEE. V lost 0 bases to trimming and J lost 4 bases; unmatched junction nucleotides: 4. CDR3 protein: CASSLGAGGLYEQYF. Here the CDR3 DNA reads TGTGCCAGCAGCTTGGGAGCGGGGGGGCTATACGAGCAGTACTTC.

In this sample, this clone turned up a few times. The CDR3 reads CASSLIPGQGFQPQHF. CDR3 nucleotides: TGTGCCAGCAGCCTTATCCCGGGACAGGGATTTCAGCCCCAGCATTTT. V usage is TRBV5-5 and J usage is TRBJ1-5, with 9 bases that match TRBD1. This CDR3 region has 16 residues. The J segment lost 6 bases and the V segment lost 4 bases, leaving 11 bases of the junction unmatched. Germline CDR1 SGHKS, CDR2 YYEKEE (reference sequence). The full variable domain, rest sourced from reference TRBV5-5 and TRBJ1-5, is DAGVTQSPTHLIKTRGQQVTLRCSPISGHKSVSWYQQVLGQGPQFIFQYYEKEERGRGNFPDRFSARQFPNYSSELNVNALLLGDSALYLCASSLIPGQGFQPQHFGDGTRLSIL.

This clone was detected only a few times. This chain joins TRBV4-1 and TRBJ2-7; D possibly corresponds to TRBD2 (5 bases). Germline loops: CDR1 MGHRA, CDR2 YSYEKL. Trimming took off 1 base at V and 0 bases at J, with 10 bases between the two ends. CDR3 length equals 15 residues. The CDR3 loop reads CASSQAAAGSYEQYF. CDR3 DNA: TGCGCCAGCAGCCAAGCAGCCGCGGGCTCCTACGAGCAGTACTTC.

This clone came up a few times. CDR3 region: CASSSGTKETQYF. The CDR3 region has the DNA TGCGCCAGCAGCTCCGGGACTAAAGAGACCCAGTACTTC. The chain links TRBV5-1 to TRBJ2-5; 7 bases match TRBD2. This CDR3 has 13 residues. Looked up from germline, CDR1 is SGHRS and CDR2 is YFSETQ. After removal of 3 bases from V and 3 bases from J, the junction contained 2 bases not matched to a gene.

The chain joins TRBV7-2 to TRBJ2-1, with 15 bases matching TRBD2. This CDR3 comprises 18 residues. CDR1 is SGHTA and CDR2 is FQGNSA in the germline V gene. Losses at the gene ends were 1 base for V and 9 bases for J; bases not matched to a gene: 10. CDR3 coding DNA: TGTGCCAGCAGCTTAGAGGGACTAGCGGGGGGAGGATGGGTTGAGCAGTTCTTC. Amino acids: CASSLEGLAGGGWVEQFF. Looking up the rest from reference TRBV7-2 and TRBJ2-1 gives the full variable domain: GAGVSQSPSNKVTEKGKDVELRCDPISGHTALYWYRQSLGQGLEFLIYFQGNSAPDKSGLPSDRFSAERTGGSVSTLTIQRTQQEDSAVYLCASSLEGLAGGGWVEQFFGPGTRLTVL.

The chain is built from TRBV19 and TRBJ1-1, with D hard to call. Germline V lookup: CDR1 LNHDA, CDR2 SQIVND (reference sequence). The CDR3 is 12 residues long. V dropped 5 bases and J dropped 4 bases, with 8 bases sitting between them. The CDR3 bases are TGTGCCAGTAGTCCCAGGCCCACTGAAGCTTTCTTT. This codes for CASSPRPTEAFF. The full variable domain, completed using reference TRBV19 and TRBJ1-1, is DGGITQSPKYLFRKEGQNVTLSCEQNLNHDAMYWYRQDPGQGLRLIYYSQIVNDFQKGDIAEGYSVSREKKESFPLTVTSAQKNPTAFYLCASSPRPTEAFFGQGTRLTVV.